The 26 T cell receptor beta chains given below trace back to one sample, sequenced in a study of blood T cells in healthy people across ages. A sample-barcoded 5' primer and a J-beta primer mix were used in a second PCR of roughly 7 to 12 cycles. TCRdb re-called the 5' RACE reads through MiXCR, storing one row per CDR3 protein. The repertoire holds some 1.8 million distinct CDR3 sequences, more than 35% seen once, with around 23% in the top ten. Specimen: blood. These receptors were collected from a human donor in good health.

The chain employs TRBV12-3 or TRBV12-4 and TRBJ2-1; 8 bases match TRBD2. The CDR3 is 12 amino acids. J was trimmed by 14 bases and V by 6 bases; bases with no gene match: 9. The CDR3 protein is CASSSGTRGEFF. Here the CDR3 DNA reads TGTGCCAGCAGCTCCGGGACTAGAGGCGAGTTCTTC.

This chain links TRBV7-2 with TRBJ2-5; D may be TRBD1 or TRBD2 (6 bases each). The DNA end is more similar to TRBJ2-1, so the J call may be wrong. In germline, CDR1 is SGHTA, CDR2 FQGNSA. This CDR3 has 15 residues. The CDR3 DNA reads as TGTGCCAGCAGCTTAGTGGGGGGCCCCCAAGAGACCCAGTTCTTC. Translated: CASSLVGGPQETQFF.

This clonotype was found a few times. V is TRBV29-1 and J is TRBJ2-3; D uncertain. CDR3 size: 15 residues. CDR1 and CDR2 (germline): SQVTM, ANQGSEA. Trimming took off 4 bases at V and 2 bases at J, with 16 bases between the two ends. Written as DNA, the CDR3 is TGCAGCGTTGGTCCCTGGCGCGGCAACACAGATACGCAGTATTTT. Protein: CSVGPWRGNTDTQYF.

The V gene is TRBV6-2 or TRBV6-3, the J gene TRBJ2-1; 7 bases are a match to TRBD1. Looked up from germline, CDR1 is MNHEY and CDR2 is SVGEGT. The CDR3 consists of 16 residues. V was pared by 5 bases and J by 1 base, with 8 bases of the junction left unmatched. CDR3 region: CASSRNRGASYNEQFF. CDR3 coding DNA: TGTGCCAGCAGTCGGAACAGGGGAGCTTCCTACAATGAGCAGTTCTTC.

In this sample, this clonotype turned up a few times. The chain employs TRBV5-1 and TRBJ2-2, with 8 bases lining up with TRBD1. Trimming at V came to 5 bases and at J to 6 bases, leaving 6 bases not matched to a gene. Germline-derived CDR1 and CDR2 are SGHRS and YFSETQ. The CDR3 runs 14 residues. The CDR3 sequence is CASRATGAPGELFF. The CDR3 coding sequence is TGCGCCAGCAGGGCGACAGGGGCGCCCGGGGAGCTGTTTTTT.

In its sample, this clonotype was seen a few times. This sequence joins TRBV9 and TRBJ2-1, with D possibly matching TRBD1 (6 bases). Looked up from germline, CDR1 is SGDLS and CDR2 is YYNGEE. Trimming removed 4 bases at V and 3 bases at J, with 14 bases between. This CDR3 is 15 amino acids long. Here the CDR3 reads CASSIYRDNYNEQFF. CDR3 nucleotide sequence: TGTGCCAGCAGCATATATAGGGACAACTACAATGAGCAGTTCTTC.

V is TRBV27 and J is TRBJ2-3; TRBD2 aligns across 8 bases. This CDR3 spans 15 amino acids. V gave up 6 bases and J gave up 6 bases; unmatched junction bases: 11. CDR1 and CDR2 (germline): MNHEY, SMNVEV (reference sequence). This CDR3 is CASRSEAGASDTQYF. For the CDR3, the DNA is TGTGCCAGCAGGTCCGAAGCGGGGGCCTCGGATACGCAGTATTTT.

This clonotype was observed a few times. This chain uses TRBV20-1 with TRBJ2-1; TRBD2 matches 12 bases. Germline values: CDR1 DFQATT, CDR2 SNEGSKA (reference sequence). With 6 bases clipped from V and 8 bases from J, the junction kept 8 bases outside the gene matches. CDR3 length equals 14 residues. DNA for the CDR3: TGCAGTGCCAGACTAGCGGGGGAGGTTGATGAGCAGTTCTTC. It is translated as CSARLAGEVDEQFF.

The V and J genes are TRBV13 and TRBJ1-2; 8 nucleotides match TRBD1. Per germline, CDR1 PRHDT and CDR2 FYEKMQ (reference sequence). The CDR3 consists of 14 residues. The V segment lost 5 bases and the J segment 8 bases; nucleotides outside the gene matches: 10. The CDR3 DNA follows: TGTGCCAGCAGCCGAGCAGGGGGCGCCGAGGGCTACACCTTC. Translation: CASSRAGGAEGYTF.

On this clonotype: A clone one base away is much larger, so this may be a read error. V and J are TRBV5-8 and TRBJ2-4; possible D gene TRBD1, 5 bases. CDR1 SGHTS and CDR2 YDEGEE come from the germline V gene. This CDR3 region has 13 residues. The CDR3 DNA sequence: TGTGCCAGCGGCTTGGGGCCCCAAAACATTCAGTACTTC. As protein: CASGLGPQNIQYF.

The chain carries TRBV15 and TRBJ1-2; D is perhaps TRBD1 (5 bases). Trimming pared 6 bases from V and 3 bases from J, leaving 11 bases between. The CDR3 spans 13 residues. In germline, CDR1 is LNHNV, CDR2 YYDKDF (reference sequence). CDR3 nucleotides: TGTGCCACCAGTAGGGGTTGGGACTATGGCTACACCTTC. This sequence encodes CATSRGWDYGYTF.

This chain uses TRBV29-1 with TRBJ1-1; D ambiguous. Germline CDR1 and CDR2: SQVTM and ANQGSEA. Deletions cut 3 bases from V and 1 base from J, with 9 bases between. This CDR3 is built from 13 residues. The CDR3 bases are TGCAGCGTTGATAGGCACGCGAACACTGAAGCTTTCTTT. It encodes CSVDRHANTEAFF.

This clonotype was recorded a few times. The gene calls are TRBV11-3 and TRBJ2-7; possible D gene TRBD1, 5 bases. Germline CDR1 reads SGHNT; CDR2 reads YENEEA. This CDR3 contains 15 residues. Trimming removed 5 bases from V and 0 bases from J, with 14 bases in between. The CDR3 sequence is CASSPDPGISYEQYF. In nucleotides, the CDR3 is TGTGCCAGCAGCCCAGACCCAGGGATCTCCTACGAGCAGTACTTC.

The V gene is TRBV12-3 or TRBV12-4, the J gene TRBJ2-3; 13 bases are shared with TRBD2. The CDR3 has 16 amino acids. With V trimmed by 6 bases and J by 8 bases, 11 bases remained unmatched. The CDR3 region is CASRQGLAGPRGTQYF. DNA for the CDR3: TGTGCCAGCAGACAGGGACTAGCGGGACCGCGGGGTACGCAGTATTTT.

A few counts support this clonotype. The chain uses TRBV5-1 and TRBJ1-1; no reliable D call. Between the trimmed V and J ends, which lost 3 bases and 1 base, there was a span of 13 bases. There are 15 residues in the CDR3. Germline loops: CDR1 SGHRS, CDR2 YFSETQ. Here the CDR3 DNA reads TGCGCCAGCAGCTCCGTGCGAGCGGGGAACACTGAAGCTTTCTTT. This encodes CASSSVRAGNTEAFF. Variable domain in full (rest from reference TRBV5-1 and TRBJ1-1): KAGVTQTPRYLIKTRGQQVTLSCSPISGHRSVSWYQQTPGQGLQFLFEYFSETQRNKGNFPGRFSGRQFSNSRSEMNVSTLELGDSALYLCASSSVRAGNTEAFFGQGTRLTVV.

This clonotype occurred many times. The CDR3 DNA reads TGTGCCAGCAGCTTAGGCGGGGCTAGCGGGGGGGCTTCAGATACGCAGTATTTT. As protein: CASSLGGASGGASDTQYF. The genes are TRBV7-6 and TRBJ2-3; 12 bases are a match to TRBD2. J was trimmed by 4 bases and V by 1 base; bases with no gene match: 9. Germline V gene sequence: CDR1 SGHVS, CDR2 FNYEAQ. This CDR3 is built from 18 residues.

The CDR3 loop is CASSLGGDGSNGYTF. CDR3 nucleotides: TGTGCCAGCAGCTTAGGAGGCGACGGGTCTAACGGCTACACCTTC. The gene calls are TRBV7-9 and TRBJ1-2; D is uncertain. V was shortened by 1 base and J by 8 bases, with 17 bases between the two germline ends. The CDR3 is 15 residues long. The germline V gene has CDR1 SEHNR and CDR2 FQNEAQ (reference sequence).

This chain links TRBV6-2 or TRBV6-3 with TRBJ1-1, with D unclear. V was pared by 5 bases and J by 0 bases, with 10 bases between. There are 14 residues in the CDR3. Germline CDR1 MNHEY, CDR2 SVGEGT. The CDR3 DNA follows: TGTGCCAGCAGTCTCCATCTCGTGAACACTGAAGCTTTCTTT. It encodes CASSLHLVNTEAFF.

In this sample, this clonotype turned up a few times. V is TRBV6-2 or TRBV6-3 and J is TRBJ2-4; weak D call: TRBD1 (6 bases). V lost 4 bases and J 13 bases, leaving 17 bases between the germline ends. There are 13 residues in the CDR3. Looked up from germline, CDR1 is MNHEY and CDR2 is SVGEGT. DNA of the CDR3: TGTGCCAGCAGTTGGAACAGGGACACAGAGCAGTACTTC. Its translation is CASSWNRDTEQYF.

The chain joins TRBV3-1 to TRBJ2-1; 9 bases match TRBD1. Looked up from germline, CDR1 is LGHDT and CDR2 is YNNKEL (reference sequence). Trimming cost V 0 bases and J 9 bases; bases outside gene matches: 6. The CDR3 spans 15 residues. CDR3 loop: CASSQDGGQGVEQFF. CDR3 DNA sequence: TGTGCCAGCAGCCAAGATGGGGGACAGGGAGTTGAGCAGTTCTTC.

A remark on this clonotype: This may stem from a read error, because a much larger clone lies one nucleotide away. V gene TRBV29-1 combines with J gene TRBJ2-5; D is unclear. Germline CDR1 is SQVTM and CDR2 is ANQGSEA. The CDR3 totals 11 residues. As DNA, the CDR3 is TGCGGCGTTGTAGGAGAAGAGACCCAGTACTTC. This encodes CGVVGEETQYF. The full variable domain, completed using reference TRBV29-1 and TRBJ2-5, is SAVISQKPSRDICQRGTSLTIQCQVDSQVTMMFWYRQQPGQSLTLIATANQGSEATYESGFVIDKFPISRPNLTFSTLTVSNMSPEDSSIYLCGVVGEETQYFGPGTRLLVL.

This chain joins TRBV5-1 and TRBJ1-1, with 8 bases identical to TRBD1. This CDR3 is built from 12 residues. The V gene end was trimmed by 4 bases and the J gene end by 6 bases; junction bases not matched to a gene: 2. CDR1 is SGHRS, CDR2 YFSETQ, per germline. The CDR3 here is CASSRTGSEAFF. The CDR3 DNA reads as TGCGCCAGCAGCCGGACAGGGTCTGAAGCTTTCTTT.

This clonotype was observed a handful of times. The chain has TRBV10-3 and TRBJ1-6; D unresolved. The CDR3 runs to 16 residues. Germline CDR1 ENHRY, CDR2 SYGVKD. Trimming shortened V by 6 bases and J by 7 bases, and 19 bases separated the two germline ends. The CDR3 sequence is CAIRDYGPTRNSPLHF. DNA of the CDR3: TGTGCCATCAGAGATTACGGGCCGACTAGGAATTCACCCCTCCACTTT.

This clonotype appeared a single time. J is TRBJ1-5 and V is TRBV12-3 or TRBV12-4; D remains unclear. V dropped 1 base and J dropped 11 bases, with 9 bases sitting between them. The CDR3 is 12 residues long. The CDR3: CASSLGLVAQHF. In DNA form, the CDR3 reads TGTGCCAGCAGTTTAGGATTGGTTGCCCAGCATTTT.

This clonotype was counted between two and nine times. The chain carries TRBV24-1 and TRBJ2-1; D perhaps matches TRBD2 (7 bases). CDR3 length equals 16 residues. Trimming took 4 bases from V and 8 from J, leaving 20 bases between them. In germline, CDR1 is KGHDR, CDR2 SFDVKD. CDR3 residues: CATSEGGGLFKDEQFF. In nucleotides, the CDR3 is TGTGCCACCAGTGAAGGGGGGGGGCTATTCAAGGATGAGCAGTTCTTC.

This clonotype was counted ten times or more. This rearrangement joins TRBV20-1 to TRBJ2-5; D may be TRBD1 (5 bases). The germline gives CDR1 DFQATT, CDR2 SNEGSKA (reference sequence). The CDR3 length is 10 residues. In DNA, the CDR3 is TGCAGCGCCAGACAGGAGACCCAGTACTTC. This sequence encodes CSARQETQYF.